The T cell receptor (beta chain) under discussion was sequenced for a study of technical replicates of blood from a handful of donors. The CDR3 runs 15 residues. Trimming at V came to 3 bases and at J to 8 bases, leaving 8 bases not matched to a gene. Germline V gives CDR1 SGHRS, CDR2 YFSETQ. Sequenced by immunoSEQ multiplex PCR; TCRdb stores in-frame clones only, minus some. Of approximately 87,000 clones listed, around 92% are singletons. In this sample, this clone turned up once. This clonotype was obtained from a human donor in good health. Some clones in this sample may be carry-over from other donors' samples. Source material: T cells isolated from PBMCs. The rearrangement joins TRBV5-1 to TRBJ2-2; TRBD1 matches at 9 bases. The CDR3 loop reads CASSSLQGAEGELFF. In nucleotides, the CDR3 is TGCGCCAGCAGCTCCTTACAGGGGGCCGAAGGGGAGCTGTTTTTT.